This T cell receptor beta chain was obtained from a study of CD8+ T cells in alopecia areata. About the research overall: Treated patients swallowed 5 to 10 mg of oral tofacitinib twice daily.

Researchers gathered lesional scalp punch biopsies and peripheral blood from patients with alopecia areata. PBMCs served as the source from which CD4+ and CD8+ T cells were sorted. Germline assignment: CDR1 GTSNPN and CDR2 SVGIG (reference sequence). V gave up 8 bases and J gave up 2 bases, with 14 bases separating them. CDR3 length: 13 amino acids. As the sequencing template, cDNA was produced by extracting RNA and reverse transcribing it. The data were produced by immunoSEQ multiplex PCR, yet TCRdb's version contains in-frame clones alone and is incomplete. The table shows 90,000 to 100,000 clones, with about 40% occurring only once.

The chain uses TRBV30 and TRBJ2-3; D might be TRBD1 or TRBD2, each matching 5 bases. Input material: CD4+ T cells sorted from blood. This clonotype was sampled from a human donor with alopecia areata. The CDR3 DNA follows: TGTGCCGGACGGGACCAGGTCACAGATACGCAGTATTTT. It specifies CAGRDQVTDTQYF. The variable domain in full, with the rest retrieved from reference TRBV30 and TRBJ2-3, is SQTIHQWPATLVQPVGSPLSLECTVEGTSNPNLYWYRQAAGRGLQLLFYSVGIGQISSEVPQNLSASRPQDRQFILSSKKLLLSDSGFYLCAGRDQVTDTQYFGPGTRLTVL.